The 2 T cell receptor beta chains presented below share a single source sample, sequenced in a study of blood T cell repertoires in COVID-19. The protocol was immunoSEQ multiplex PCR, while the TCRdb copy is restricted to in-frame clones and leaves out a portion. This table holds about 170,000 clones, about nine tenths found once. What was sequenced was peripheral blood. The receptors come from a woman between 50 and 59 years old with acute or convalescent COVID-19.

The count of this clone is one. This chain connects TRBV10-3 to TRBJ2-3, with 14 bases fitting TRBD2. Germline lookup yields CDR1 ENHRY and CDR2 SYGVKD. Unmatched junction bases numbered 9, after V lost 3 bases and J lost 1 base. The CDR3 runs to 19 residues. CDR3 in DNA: TGTGCCATCAGTGAACGGACTAGCGGGGGGCAGGTCGGCACAGATACGCAGTATTTT. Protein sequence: CAISERTSGGQVGTDTQYF.

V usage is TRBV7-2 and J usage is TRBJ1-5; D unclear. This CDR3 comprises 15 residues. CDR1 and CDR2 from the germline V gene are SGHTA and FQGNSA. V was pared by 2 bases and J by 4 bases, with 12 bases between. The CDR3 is CASSLFGRSNQPQHF. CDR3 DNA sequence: TGTGCCAGCAGCTTATTCGGCAGGTCAAATCAGCCCCAGCATTTT.